This T cell receptor (beta chain) emerged from a study of cytomegalovirus exposure and HLA in healthy donors. Across the whole study: Later analysis reported that the approximately 120 validation repertoires shared the platform of the 500 to 750 first-cohort repertoires.

V was cut by 2 bases and J by 1 base, with 9 bases left in between. CDR1 is SNHLY and CDR2 is FYNNEI in the germline V gene. This CDR3 region has 14 residues. Produced via immunoSEQ multiplex PCR; TCRdb's table is partial and in-frame only. Of about 200,000 clones detected, around 80% appear once; the ten largest clones hold 1% to 1.5%. Comment on this clone: Antigen specificity is unknown.

Study findings and constraints: Per published reports, the classifier diagnosed cytomegalovirus status with high specificity and sensitivity. Rare sequences made up most TCRs, while some public TCRs were found in many donors.

The receptor comes from a woman in her thirties in good health and CMV-seronegative. Sequencing was done on a sample of PBMCs. The chain combines TRBV2 with TRBJ2-7; D possibly corresponds to TRBD1 (6 bases). CDR3 loop: CASSEWDISYEQYF. The CDR3 nucleotides read TGTGCCAGCAGTGAATGGGACATTTCCTACGAGCAGTACTTC.